A single sample is the source of the 17 T cell receptor beta chains below, sequenced in a study of identical twins. Using its own MiXCR run on the 5' RACE reads, TCRdb lists one record per CDR3 protein. This table holds about 530,000 distinct CDR3 sequences, roughly 15% found once. The same specimen was also included in a second study, on yellow fever vaccine responses in identical twins.

Sequenced input: CD4+ T cells sorted from blood. These receptors were collected from a woman younger than 30 in good health.

The V and J genes are TRBV10-1 and TRBJ1-4; no reliable D call. Trimming took off 4 bases at V and 0 bases at J, with 3 bases between the two ends. Germline CDR1 and CDR2: WNHNN and SYGVQD (reference sequence). The CDR3 sequence is 13 residues long. The CDR3 region has the DNA TGCGCCAGCAGTGGAACAACTAATGAAAAACTGTTTTTT. Amino acids: CASSGTTNEKLFF.

V gene TRBV7-8 combines with J gene TRBJ2-1, with 11 positions matching TRBD2. The junction had 10 bases not matched to a gene; V was cut back by 2 bases and J by 7 bases. CDR3 length equals 17 residues. CDR1 and CDR2 from the germline V gene are SGHVS and FQNEAQ. The CDR3 sequence: CASSLSRASGRKNEQFF. Here the CDR3 DNA reads TGTGCCAGCAGCTTATCCCGGGCTAGCGGGAGGAAAAATGAGCAGTTCTTC.

The V call is TRBV28, the J call TRBJ2-3, with D unresolved. CDR1 MDHEN and CDR2 SYDVKM come from the germline V gene. The CDR3 contains 13 residues. The germline V and J ends were trimmed by 6 bases and 2 bases, with 9 bases remaining between them. In DNA form, the CDR3 reads TGTGCCAGCAGCAGCTCGACCACAGATACGCAGTATTTT. Encoded protein: CASSSSTTDTQYF.

This clonotype showed up just a few times. This chain links TRBV7-9 with TRBJ1-4, with D unresolved. This CDR3 comprises 14 residues. The germline CDR1 and CDR2 sequences are SEHNR and FQNEAQ (reference sequence). Trimming left V 5 bases short and J 4 bases short, with 11 bases between. The CDR3 region has the DNA TGTGCCAGCAGCCCGGGAGGGAATAATGAAAAACTGTTTTTT. Protein: CASSPGGNNEKLFF.

This clonotype showed up just a few times. The V gene is TRBV20-1, the J gene TRBJ1-6; D is undetermined. Per germline, CDR1 DFQATT and CDR2 SNEGSKA (reference sequence). This CDR3 has 14 residues. Trimming pared 3 bases from V and 8 bases from J, leaving 14 bases between. The DNA of the CDR3 is TGCAGTGCTAGTGAGGGAACAGCTGATTCACCCCTCCACTTT. Its translation: CSASEGTADSPLHF.

This clonotype was picked up many times. The CDR3 loop reads CASSPTGSNGANVLTF. The CDR3, as DNA: TGCGCCAGCAGCCCGACAGGTTCGAATGGGGCCAACGTCCTGACTTTC. V is TRBV5-1 and J is TRBJ2-6; perhaps TRBD1 as D (6 bases). Trimming stripped 4 bases from V and 3 bases from J, with 14 bases between. The CDR3 consists of 16 residues. Germline V gives CDR1 SGHRS, CDR2 YFSETQ.

In its sample, this clonotype was seen a few times. The chain has TRBV12-3 or TRBV12-4 and TRBJ2-3; D may be TRBD2 (6 bases). The CDR3 totals 17 residues. The V end lost 4 bases, the J end lost 1 base, and 18 bases lay between the germline ends. CDR3 bases: TGTGCCAGCAGTTCCCCCCCCTCTGCGGGACGCACAGATACGCAGTATTTT. Its protein product is CASSSPPSAGRTDTQYF.

A few counts support this clonotype. The chain links TRBV29-1 to TRBJ2-1; D unresolved. The CDR3 length is 14 residues. Trimming shortened V by 2 bases and J by 7 bases, and 15 bases separated the two germline ends. Germline V gene data show CDR1 as SQVTM and CDR2 as ANQGSEA. The CDR3 coding sequence is TGCAGCGTTGAACCCCTAGACGAGAGGAATGAGCAGTTCTTC. It encodes CSVEPLDERNEQFF.

This clonotype was seen ten or more times. The chain's CDR3 is CASSQTSGGEQFF. The CDR3 DNA reads TGTGCCAGCAGTCAGACTAGCGGGGGGGAGCAGTTCTTC. The chain has TRBV12-3 or TRBV12-4 and TRBJ2-1; 13 bases match TRBD2. The CDR3 consists of 13 residues. The V and J ends lost 5 bases and 10 bases, in that order; junction bases with no gene match: 2.

This clonotype was recorded a few times. V is TRBV3-1 and J is TRBJ1-1; D possibly corresponds to TRBD1 (5 bases). The CDR3 runs to 15 residues. Germline V CDR1 and CDR2: LGHDT, YNNKEL (reference sequence). Between the trimmed V and J ends, which lost 4 bases and 2 bases, there was a span of 14 bases. CDR3 region: CASSPTTGANTEAFF. The CDR3 DNA reads TGTGCCAGCAGCCCCACCACCGGGGCTAACACTGAAGCTTTCTTT.

The chain is built from TRBV28 and TRBJ2-1; tentatively, D is TRBD2 (6 bases). The CDR3 runs to 16 residues. V was pared by 4 bases and J by 0 bases, with 13 bases between. Per the germline V gene, CDR1 is MDHEN and CDR2 is SYDVKM. The CDR3 nucleotides read TGTGCCAGCAGTTCGCGGGGAGCCCGCTCCTACAATGAGCAGTTCTTC. It translates to CASSSRGARSYNEQFF.

This clonotype was detected a few times. The J gene is TRBJ2-7, the V gene TRBV7-9, with 8 bases matching TRBD2. This CDR3 comprises 16 residues. V shed 5 bases and J 5 bases; nucleotides not matched to a gene: 14. Germline CDR1 is SEHNR and CDR2 is FQNEAQ (reference sequence). The CDR3 DNA reads TGTGCCAGCAGCACCTGGACCGGGACTAGTCCCGACGAGCAGTACTTC. Translated, it gives CASSTWTGTSPDEQYF.

This clonotype was detected only a few times. The chain is built from TRBV12-3 or TRBV12-4 and TRBJ1-6; TRBD1 matches 8 bases. J was trimmed by 9 bases and V by 2 bases; bases with no gene match: 6. The CDR3 has 15 residues. For the CDR3, the DNA is TGTGCCAGCAGTTTACTTCTGACAGGGGTTTCACCCCTCCACTTT. This translates into CASSLLLTGVSPLHF.

The chain uses TRBV29-1 and TRBJ1-2; TRBD1 might be the D (5 bases). The germline gives CDR1 SQVTM, CDR2 ANQGSEA. Trimming removed 5 bases from V and 4 bases from J, with 11 bases in between. The CDR3 is 12 amino acids. In DNA, the CDR3 is TGCAGCGTTAATACGAGGGGCTATGGCTACACCTTC. Translating gives CSVNTRGYGYTF. The full variable domain, completed using reference TRBV29-1 and TRBJ1-2, is SAVISQKPSRDICQRGTSLTIQCQVDSQVTMMFWYRQQPGQSLTLIATANQGSEATYESGFVIDKFPISRPNLTFSTLTVSNMSPEDSSIYLCSVNTRGYGYTFGSGTRLTVV.

This clonotype has just a few counts. The chain couples TRBV29-1 to TRBJ2-1; 10 nucleotides match TRBD2. The CDR3 runs to 15 residues. The V segment lost 4 bases and the J segment 4 bases; nucleotides outside the gene matches: 7. CDR1 and CDR2 from the germline V gene are SQVTM and ANQGSEA. This chain's CDR3 is CSVVPLAGGYNEQFF. Written as DNA, the CDR3 is TGCAGCGTTGTACCCTTAGCGGGAGGTTACAATGAGCAGTTCTTC.

This chain links TRBV28 with TRBJ1-5; 7 bases align to TRBD1. From germline, CDR1 is MDHEN and CDR2 SYDVKM. The V and J ends lost 5 bases and 3 bases, in that order; junction bases with no gene match: 7. The CDR3 runs to 15 residues. CDR3 amino acids: CASSLGGGNNQPQHF. In DNA form, the CDR3 reads TGTGCCAGCAGTCTGGGAGGGGGCAACAATCAGCCCCAGCATTTT.

This clonotype was observed a few times. The chain combines TRBV6-2 or TRBV6-3 with TRBJ2-1; TRBD2 agrees at 9 bases. The germline V gene has CDR1 MNHEY and CDR2 SVGEGT. V lost 0 bases and J lost 6; bases outside the gene matches: 3. The CDR3 length is 15 residues. CDR3 bases: TGTGCCAGCAGTTACTCGGGACTAGCCCTCAATGAGCAGTTCTTC. Translating it yields CASSYSGLALNEQFF.